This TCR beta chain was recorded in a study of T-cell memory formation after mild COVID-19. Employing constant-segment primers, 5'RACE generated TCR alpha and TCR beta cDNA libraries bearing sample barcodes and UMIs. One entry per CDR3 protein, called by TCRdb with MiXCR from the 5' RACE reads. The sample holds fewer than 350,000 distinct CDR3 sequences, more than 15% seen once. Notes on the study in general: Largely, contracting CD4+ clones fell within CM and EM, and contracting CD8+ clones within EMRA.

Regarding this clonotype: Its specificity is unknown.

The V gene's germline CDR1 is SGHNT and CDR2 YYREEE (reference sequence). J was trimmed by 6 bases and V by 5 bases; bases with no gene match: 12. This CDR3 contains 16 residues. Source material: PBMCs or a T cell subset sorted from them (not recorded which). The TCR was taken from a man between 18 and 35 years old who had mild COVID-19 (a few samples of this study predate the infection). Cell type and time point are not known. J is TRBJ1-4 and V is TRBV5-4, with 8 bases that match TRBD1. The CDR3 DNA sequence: TGTGCCAGCAGGTTTGGCCCCGGGACAGGTGATGAAAAACTGTTTTTT. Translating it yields CASRFGPGTGDEKLFF.